Detailed here is one T cell receptor beta chain. Its antigen is still unknown. Regulatory T cells were sorted as CD4+CD25hiCD127low/negative cells. This entry is derived from a study of B cell selection in AIRE deficiency. Study findings and constraints: Shared Treg sequences were biased toward short CDR3s with few non-templated nucleotide insertions. Healthy Tconv contained approximately 37% of shared healthy Treg sequences; only TCRbeta sequenced. Of fewer than 4,000 shared Treg TCRbeta sequences, 25% to 35% were healthy-donor-only and about 9.6% patient-only.

Only in-frame clones appear in the TCRdb table, and some are missing; sequencing was by immunoSEQ multiplex PCR. The sample has about 21,000 clones; less than 95% are singletons. The V gene end was trimmed by 3 bases and the J gene end by 6 bases; junction bases not matched to a gene: 3. The CDR3 extends over 13 amino acids. The germline V gene has CDR1 SGHRS and CDR2 YFSETQ. Source material: Tregs sorted from PBMCs. This TCR was recovered from a human donor with AIRE deficiency. The rearrangement links TRBV5-1 to TRBJ2-7; 10 nucleotides agree with TRBD1. CDR3 DNA sequence: TGCGCCAGCAGCTGGGACAGGGGAGGCGAGCAGTACTTC. Translated: CASSWDRGGEQYF.